This entry is about one T cell receptor (beta chain). This sample was taken from a study of blood T cell repertoires in COVID-19. Study background: COVID-19 samples from acute and convalescent phases originated in the United States, Italy and Spain. T cells, B-cell-depleted T cells, or PBMCs supplied cDNA or gDNA.

How the authors handled the data: Reference gene primer amplification yielded estimated nucleated cell counts. The data were produced by immunoSEQ multiplex PCR, yet TCRdb's version contains in-frame clones alone and is incomplete. The V and J calls and clone size come from that table; D and trimming were worked out from the DNA. The sample has about 250,000 clones; 86% are singletons. Looked up from germline, CDR1 is LGHDT and CDR2 is YNNKEL (reference sequence). The germline V and J ends were trimmed by 1 base and 5 bases, with 11 bases remaining between them. The CDR3 totals 14 residues. The source material was peripheral blood. This TCR derives from an older woman who had recovered from COVID-19. This chain connects TRBV3-1 (or the pseudogene TRBV3-2) to TRBJ2-5; D may be TRBD1 (5 bases). For the CDR3, the DNA is TGTGCCAGCAGCCAAGCAGGGTTGGGGGAGACCCAGTACTTC. It yields the protein CASSQAGLGETQYF.